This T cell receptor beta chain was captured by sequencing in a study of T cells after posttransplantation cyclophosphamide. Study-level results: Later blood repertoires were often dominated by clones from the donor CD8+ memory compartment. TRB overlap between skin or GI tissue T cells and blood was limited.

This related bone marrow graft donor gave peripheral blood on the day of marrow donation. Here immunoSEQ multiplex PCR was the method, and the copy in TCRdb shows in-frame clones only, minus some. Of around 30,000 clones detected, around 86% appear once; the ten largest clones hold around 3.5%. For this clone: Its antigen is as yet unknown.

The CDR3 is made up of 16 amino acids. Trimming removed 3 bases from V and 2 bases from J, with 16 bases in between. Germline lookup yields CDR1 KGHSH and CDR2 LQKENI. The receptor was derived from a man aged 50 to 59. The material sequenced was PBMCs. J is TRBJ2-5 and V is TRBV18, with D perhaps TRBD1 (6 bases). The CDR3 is CASSPDRSRGQETQYF. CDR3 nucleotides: TGTGCCAGCTCACCCGACAGGTCACGGGGACAAGAGACCCAGTACTTC.